This T cell receptor beta chain came from a study of prognosis after radiotherapy for stage I lung cancer. Study-level background: The study recorded distant metastases in four patients (median around seven months) after radiotherapy and no significant progression in around 15.

Genomic DNA provided the template from which TCR beta CDR3 was amplified by two-round multiplex PCR. TRBV and TRBJ genes each had their own specific primers in first-round PCR. MiXCR, applied by TCRdb to the multiplex PCR reads, yields one record per CDR3 protein. The table has about 16,000 distinct CDR3 sequences, around 30% seen once. This clonotype showed up many times. Its antigen is unknown. Looked up from germline, CDR1 is SNHLY and CDR2 is FYNNEI. This CDR3 region has 14 residues. V lost 6 bases to trimming and J lost 7 bases; unmatched junction nucleotides: 10. Study-level points and caveats: Median unique TCR clone counts of roughly 9,900 versus 7,200 showed a fall after stereotactic body radiation therapy.

V usage is TRBV2 and J usage is TRBJ2-7; TRBD1 aligns across 9 bases. Sequenced material: PBMCs, taken before or after stereotactic body radiation therapy (not recorded which). The sequence derives from a donor over 45 with non-small cell lung cancer. CDR3 coding DNA: TGTGCCAGCAGGATCACAGGGGGCTCGAAAGAGCAGTACTTC. Amino acids: CASRITGGSKEQYF.